The clone carrying this T cell receptor (beta chain) was picked up many times. The data stem from a study of human T cells and chemical hapten exposure. Stated time point: patch test 3, about 24 weeks after DPC sensitization. Treatment noted: therapeutic diphenylcyclopropenone sensitization with weekly scalp DPC. At patch-test visits, sampling came before the patch test. Per the authors' pipeline: TCR counts had a median of about 100,000 per sample and spanned roughly 23,224 to 700,000. TCRdb reprocessed the RACE reads via MiXCR and lists one record per CDR3 protein. The V and J calls and clone size come from TCRdb's table, not from the authors' own analysis. The data hold roughly 62,000 distinct CDR3 sequences, with over 10% observed a single time. Deletions cut 2 bases from V and 10 bases from J, with 20 bases between. This CDR3 has 15 residues.

V usage is TRBV12-3 or TRBV12-4 and J usage is TRBJ1-1; weak D call: TRBD1 (6 bases). The source material was whole blood, sampled in connection with sensitization to the hapten diphenylcyclopropenone (DPC). This sequence was found in a man aged 25-45 years with alopecia areata. Some clones in this sample may be carry-over from other donors' samples. This CDR3 reads CASSLWGLRRGVAFF. Here the CDR3 DNA reads TGTGCCAGCAGTTTATGGGGCCTCCGTAGGGGGGTAGCTTTCTTT.